This TCR beta chain appears in the sequencing data of a study of spatial heterogeneity in lung cancer. Overall study: Sequencing of follow-up PBMC samples took place when they were available, at a median of about 2 years after resection.

This clonotype turned up a few times. Via MiXCR, TCRdb re-called the 5' RACE reads, giving one row per CDR3 protein. Among 95,000 to 120,000 distinct CDR3 sequences listed, under 14% were seen once. The time point: blood at routine non-recurrence follow-up after resection. CDR1 is KGHDR and CDR2 is SFDVKD in the germline V gene. V lost 7 bases, J lost 3 bases, and 11 bases lay in between. This CDR3 is built from 13 residues. The receptor was isolated from a female donor with early-stage non-small cell lung cancer. The gene calls are TRBV24-1 and TRBJ2-5; the D gene is possibly TRBD1 (5 bases). Sample: PBMCs, taken at follow-up. The CDR3 DNA reads as TGTGCCACCAGCAGGGTTCGGGAAGAGACCCAGTACTTC. Residues: CATSRVREETQYF.